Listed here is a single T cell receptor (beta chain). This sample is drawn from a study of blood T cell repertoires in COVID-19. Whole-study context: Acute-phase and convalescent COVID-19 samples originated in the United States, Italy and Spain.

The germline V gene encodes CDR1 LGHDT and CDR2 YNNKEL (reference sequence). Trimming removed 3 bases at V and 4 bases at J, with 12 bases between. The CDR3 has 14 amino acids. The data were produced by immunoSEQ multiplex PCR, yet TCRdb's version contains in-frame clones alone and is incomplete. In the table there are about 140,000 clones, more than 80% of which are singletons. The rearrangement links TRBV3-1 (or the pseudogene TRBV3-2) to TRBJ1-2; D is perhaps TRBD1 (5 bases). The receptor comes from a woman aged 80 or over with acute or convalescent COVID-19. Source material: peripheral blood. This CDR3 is CASSQGNQGYGYTF. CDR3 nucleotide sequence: TGTGCCAGCAGCCAGGGAAATCAGGGCTATGGCTACACCTTC.